This T cell receptor beta chain was captured in a study of glioma-infiltrating T cells listed by TCRdb under 2016. With respect to the entire study: The study sequenced TCR alpha- and beta-chain repertoires from glioma tissue, from non-neoplastic brain tissue and from matched peripheral blood mononuclear cells. Three low-grade glioma patients, roughly eight primary glioblastoma patients, and three non-glioma patients who contributed non-neoplastic brain tissue made up the paired cohort. To measure how far tissue and blood T-cell populations diverged, each tissue-infiltrating repertoire was compared against the peripheral blood repertoire of the same patient. What the study reported, not specific to this receptor: Group comparisons rested on small numbers: three non-neoplastic, three low-grade glioma and 7 or 8 glioblastoma patients. Very few CDR3 sequences were shared between tissue and blood, attributed to high CDR3 diversity and limited sampling. VJ-independent divergence between tissue and blood was found to be below expectation in non-neoplastic patients but above expectation in all gliomas, particularly low-grade gliomas.

V and J are trimmed by 3 bases and 5 bases, and the gene matches miss 7 bases of the junction. In the germline V gene (reference sequence), CDR1 corresponds to MNHEY and CDR2 to SMNVEV. The cysteine opens and the phenylalanine closes a CDR3 of 15 amino acids. Just the 45-base CDR3 DNA is kept, in frame starting at base 1. This clonotype has a count of ten or more. What antigen it recognizes has not been identified. Base qualities are missing; no much larger clone stands one base away. The iRepertoire nested amplicon-rescue multiplex PCR (arm-PCR) platform was used to amplify TCR alpha and beta CDR3 regions from RNA. The input for one-step reverse transcription and amplification was roughly 100-450 ng of either tissue mRNA or PBMC total RNA. Following bead purification, Illumina adapters were added through a secondary multiplex PCR, and the libraries were then gel-purified between 200 and 400 bp. Demultiplexing relied on internal 6-nucleotide barcodes carried by the libraries. The libraries were sequenced on an Illumina MiSeq using 2x220 or 2x250 nucleotide paired-end reads. Processing in the source paper ran as follows. Paired reads were merged with FLASH 1.2.11 and aligned to the GRCh37 human genome with BWA-MEM before extracting TRA and TRB reads. An IMGT-derived reference of cassette sequences and CDR3 motifs, with pseudogenes included, was used for V and J assignment. Three-frame translation of reads was performed, and productive CDR3s were defined as those with a C...FGXG motif and no stop codons. Unique combinations of V-J cassette pair and CDR3 amino acid sequence were defined as clonotypes. Reads were filtered by Hamming distance, thresholded by each sample's sequence error rate in mapped regions. In TCRdb, the public reads were trimmed at Q25 with fastp and aligned with MiXCR, with productive beta chains retained. Rows matching on CDR3 protein sequence are summarized as one entry with the most common DNA and genes. None of the V and J calls come from the authors' own analysis; TCRdb made them. The sample table records roughly 190,000 distinct CDR3 sequences; around 30% of these occur just once. 20% to 25% of the sample comes from the top ten.

Material: glioma tissue, nonneoplastic brain tissue, or PBMCs (not recorded which). The chain links TRBV27 with TRBJ1-1; 9 central nucleotides agree with TRBD1. This TCR was sampled from a human donor with low-grade glioma or glioblastoma, undergoing nonglioma brain surgery, or in good health (not recorded which). The DNA sequence is as follows: TGTGCCAGCAGTTTTAGTGGGACAGGGAGGACTGAAGCTTTCTTT. The resulting protein is CASSFSGTGRTEAFF.